This TCR beta chain comes out of a study of blood T cell repertoires in COVID-19 (dated by TCRdb to 2020 to 2021). A note on the overall study: Collaborator samples came from the United States, Italy and Spain and covered acute and convalescent phases of COVID-19. The repertoires were released in a freely available public database meant as a resource for research on the immune response to SARS-CoV-2. The prospective study material was composed of cDNA or gDNA derived from T cells, B-cell-depleted T cells, or PBMCs. The sample metadata nearly always contained a de-identified subject ID, COVID-19 status, age in years and sex. The dataset comprised deeply sampled blood TCRbeta repertoires from subjects exposed to, actively infected with, or recovered from COVID-19. The samples were drawn from two sources: the first 160 participants of the ongoing ImmuneRACE study, and approximately 1,300 subjects contributed by 6 global collaborators. Where HLA class I and class II types were available, the types were taken from metadata supplied by the sample provider, not from assay-based typing.

The CDR3 covers 14 residues, taking in both the cysteine and the phenylalanine. The read is trimmed to its CDR3 DNA, 42 bases read in frame from base 1. V is reduced by 4 bases and J by 0 bases, leaving a spacing of 9 bases between them. The CDR1 and CDR2 encoded by the germline V gene are SNHLY and FYNNEI. What the authors observed across the whole study: How much clinical and demographic metadata was included differed by source and by participant, and the metadata was provided uncurated.

In Seattle, one collaborating source enrolled patients while the infection was active and tracked those patients longitudinally over the course of disease. Collaborating institutions collected whole blood in K2EDTA tubes following their own protocols. For TCRbeta analysis, collaborator samples were shipped as frozen whole blood, as isolated PBMCs, or as DNA extracted from either sample type. This clone was found a few times. What this receptor recognizes is not known. Per-base quality was not reported, and no clone a single base away is much larger than it. TCRbeta CDR3 regions were amplified from genomic DNA by means of the immunoSEQ Assay, a bias-controlled multiplex PCR. The study's own analysis went as follows. Nucleated cell counts per sample were estimated from amplification of reference gene primers within the assay. To quantify the absolute abundance of each unique TCRbeta CDR3 rearrangement, sequence reads were collapsed and filtered. For each sample, productive Simpson clonality was calculated by taking the square root of Simpson's diversity index across productive rearrangements. TCRdb took this table from immuneACCESS and kept in-frame rearrangements with V and J called. Such tables lack part of the clones; where checked against another copy, unresolved V genes explain under half of the gap, and the rest is unexplained. Clone size and the V and J calls come from that table; the DNA yielded D and trimming. For this sample there are approximately 350,000 clones; approximately 86% appear just once. Of the sample, 7% to 7.5% is held by the ten largest clones.

This chain joins TRBV2 to TRBJ1-1, and TRBD1 may be the D gene, going by 5 matching bases. The specimen was peripheral blood. The origin of this receptor is a woman aged 60-70 years with COVID-19, enrolled during active disease. The nucleotide sequence reads TGTGCCAGCAGTGGGACATGGCTGAACACTGAAGCTTTCTTT. Its protein is CASSGTWLNTEAFF. The entire variable domain, with the stretches around the CDR3 drawn from the reference TRBV2 and TRBJ1-1 proteins, is EPEVTQTPSHQVTQMGQEVILRCVPISNHLYFYWYRQILGQKVEFLVSFYNNEISEKSEIFDDQFSVERPDGSNFTLKIRSTKLEDSAMYFCASSGTWLNTEAFFGQGTRLTVV.